This is a list of T cell receptor beta chains from one sample in a study of a mutant IDH1 vaccine in newly diagnosed glioma. Profiling relied on immunoSEQ multiplex PCR, and the TCRdb table lists in-frame clones only, not all of them. Of 85,000 to 100,000 clones in the sample, 80% to 90% were seen once. The sample consisted of PBMCs, taken from a glioma patient treated with radiotherapy, temozolomide or both. The receptors were gathered from a woman aged 50 to 65 with glioma. The CDR3 runs from the conserved cysteine through the conserved F or W. D genes are given only for firm matches. Not all rows give a size; the values are once, few, many and, for expanded clones, a class.

d_call: -
clone_size: -
j_call: TRBJ2-7
v_call: TRBV6-6
cdr3_aa: CASSPAGTQVEQYF
cdr3_nt: TGTGCCAGCAGTCCGGCAGGGACCCAAGTCGAGCAGTACTTC

d_call: -
clone_size: -
j_call: TRBJ2-2
v_call: TRBV5-1
cdr3_aa: CASSLWGDNTGELFF
cdr3_nt: TGCGCCAGCAGCTTGTGGGGGGACAACACCGGGGAGCTGTTTTTT

d_call: TRBD1
clone_size: -
j_call: TRBJ2-1
v_call: TRBV13
cdr3_aa: CASRRGDRGSDEQFF
cdr3_nt: TGTGCCAGCAGGCGGGGGGACAGGGGAAGCGATGAGCAGTTCTTC

d_call: -
clone_size: -
j_call: TRBJ1-3
v_call: TRBV15
cdr3_aa: CATSRVSGRSGNTIYF
cdr3_nt: TGTGCCACCAGCAGAGTATCAGGGCGGTCTGGAAACACCATATATTTT

d_call: -
clone_size: -
j_call: TRBJ2-5
v_call: TRBV18
cdr3_aa: CASSLQETQYF
cdr3_nt: TGTGCCAGCTCACTTCAAGAGACCCAGTACTTC

d_call: -
clone_size: -
j_call: TRBJ1-1
v_call: TRBV29-1
cdr3_aa: CSVVRGGVNTEAFF
cdr3_nt: TGCAGCGTTGTTCGGGGTGGGGTGAACACTGAAGCTTTCTTT

d_call: -
clone_size: -
j_call: TRBJ2-1
v_call: TRBV28
cdr3_aa: CASSYTISSYNEQFF
cdr3_nt: TGTGCCAGCAGCTACACCATCAGCTCCTACAATGAGCAGTTCTTC

d_call: -
clone_size: -
j_call: TRBJ2-7
v_call: TRBV30
cdr3_aa: CAWSSPYEQYF
cdr3_nt: TGTGCCTGGAGCTCCCCCTACGAGCAGTACTTC

d_call: TRBD2
clone_size: -
j_call: TRBJ2-5
v_call: TRBV15
cdr3_aa: CATSSGGLAGETQYF
cdr3_nt: TGTGCCACCAGCAGTGGGGGACTAGCCGGGGAGACCCAGTACTTC

d_call: -
clone_size: -
j_call: TRBJ2-2
v_call: TRBV27
cdr3_aa: CASTPWAADTGELFF
cdr3_nt: TGTGCCAGCACCCCCTGGGCAGCGGACACCGGGGAGCTGTTTTTT

d_call: -
clone_size: -
j_call: TRBJ2-3
v_call: TRBV18
cdr3_aa: CASSFLAGATSTDTQYF
cdr3_nt: TGTGCCAGCAGTTTCCTCGCAGGTGCCACTAGCACAGATACGCAGTATTTT

d_call: -
clone_size: -
j_call: TRBJ2-5
v_call: TRBV10-2
cdr3_aa: CASSESTRPWETQYF
cdr3_nt: TGCGCCAGCAGTGAGTCTACCCGGCCCTGGGAGACCCAGTACTTC

d_call: -
clone_size: -
j_call: TRBJ1-3
v_call: TRBV19
cdr3_aa: CASSPTDSSGNTIYF
cdr3_nt: TGTGCCAGTAGTCCGACAGATTCCTCTGGAAACACCATATATTTT

d_call: TRBD2
clone_size: -
j_call: TRBJ2-7
v_call: TRBV5-1
cdr3_aa: CASSFGTSFYEQYF
cdr3_nt: TGCGCCAGCAGCTTCGGGACTAGCTTTTACGAGCAGTACTTC

d_call: -
clone_size: -
j_call: TRBJ2-5
v_call: TRBV2
cdr3_aa: CASTSVQETQYF
cdr3_nt: TGTGCCAGCACAAGCGTCCAAGAGACCCAGTACTTC

d_call: -
clone_size: -
j_call: TRBJ1-1
v_call: TRBV10-3
cdr3_aa: CAIRRGGSEAFF
cdr3_nt: TGTGCCATACGGAGGGGGGGGTCTGAAGCTTTCTTT

d_call: -
clone_size: -
j_call: TRBJ1-1
v_call: TRBV30
cdr3_aa: CAWSQGGWNTEAFF
cdr3_nt: TGTGCCTGGAGCCAAGGGGGGTGGAACACTGAAGCTTTCTTT

d_call: -
clone_size: -
j_call: TRBJ1-2
v_call: TRBV14
cdr3_aa: CASSQDPFGYTF
cdr3_nt: TGTGCCAGCAGCCAAGATCCTTTCGGCTACACCTTC

d_call: TRBD1
clone_size: -
j_call: TRBJ1-4
v_call: TRBV28
cdr3_aa: CASSRRTGSNEKLFF
cdr3_nt: TGTGCCAGCAGCCGCAGGACAGGGTCTAATGAAAAACTGTTTTTT

d_call: TRBD1
clone_size: few
j_call: TRBJ1-1
v_call: TRBV12-5
cdr3_aa: CASGFRDREAFF
cdr3_nt: TGTGCTAGTGGTTTCAGGGACAGGGAAGCTTTCTTT

d_call: -
clone_size: -
j_call: TRBJ1-3
v_call: TRBV21-1
cdr3_aa: CASSKQSRGPGSERLGSGNTIYF
cdr3_nt: TGTGCCAGCAGCAAACAATCAAGAGGGCCGGGATCCGAAAGACTAGGGTCTGGAAACACCATATATTTT

d_call: -
clone_size: -
j_call: TRBJ1-1
v_call: TRBV9
cdr3_aa: CASSVATTGGGTEAFF
cdr3_nt: TGTGCCAGCAGCGTAGCTACTACGGGGGGTGGCACTGAAGCTTTCTTT

d_call: TRBD2
clone_size: -
j_call: TRBJ2-2
v_call: TRBV18
cdr3_aa: CASSTLAVGNTGELFF
cdr3_nt: TGTGCCAGCTCAACCCTAGCGGTGGGGAACACCGGGGAGCTGTTTTTT

d_call: TRBD2
clone_size: once
j_call: TRBJ2-1
v_call: TRBV19
cdr3_aa: CASSASGLARSNEQFF
cdr3_nt: TGTGCCAGTAGTGCTTCCGGACTAGCGAGAAGCAATGAGCAGTTCTTC

d_call: TRBD1
clone_size: -
j_call: TRBJ2-7
v_call: TRBV15
cdr3_aa: CATSLGQGEGEQYF
cdr3_nt: TGTGCCACCAGTCTTGGACAGGGGGAGGGCGAGCAGTACTTC

d_call: TRBD2
clone_size: -
j_call: TRBJ2-7
v_call: TRBV6-5
cdr3_aa: CASGSTSVTYEQYF
cdr3_nt: TGTGCCAGCGGTAGCACTAGCGTCACCTACGAGCAGTACTTC

d_call: TRBD2
clone_size: -
j_call: TRBJ2-7
v_call: TRBV18
cdr3_aa: CASSPTGGPYEQYF
cdr3_nt: TGTGCCAGCTCACCAACGGGAGGGCCCTACGAGCAGTACTTC

d_call: -
clone_size: -
j_call: TRBJ2-4
v_call: TRBV18
cdr3_aa: CASSPRDRVVREGIQYF
cdr3_nt: TGTGCCAGCTCACCCAGGGACCGGGTTGTTAGGGAAGGCATTCAGTACTTC

d_call: -
clone_size: -
j_call: TRBJ1-2
v_call: TRBV5-1
cdr3_aa: CASSLRRVDYGYTF
cdr3_nt: TGCGCCAGCAGCCTTAGGAGGGTAGACTATGGCTACACCTTC

d_call: -
clone_size: -
j_call: TRBJ1-2
v_call: TRBV7-8
cdr3_aa: CASSPRWRDGRIKSGYTF
cdr3_nt: TGTGCCAGCAGCCCCAGGTGGAGGGACGGACGAATCAAGAGTGGCTACACCTTC

d_call: -
clone_size: few
j_call: TRBJ1-1
v_call: TRBV18
cdr3_aa: CASSPGANMNTEAFF
cdr3_nt: TGTGCCAGCTCACCAGGGGCAAACATGAACACTGAAGCTTTCTTT

d_call: -
clone_size: -
j_call: TRBJ2-4
v_call: TRBV28
cdr3_aa: CASSFRWLGKNIQYF
cdr3_nt: TGTGCCAGCAGTTTCCGGTGGTTGGGCAAAAACATTCAGTACTTC

d_call: TRBD1
clone_size: -
j_call: TRBJ1-2
v_call: TRBV7-3
cdr3_aa: CASSLSGTGGFGGYTF
cdr3_nt: TGTGCCAGCAGCTTATCCGGGACAGGGGGTTTTGGTGGCTACACCTTC

d_call: -
clone_size: -
j_call: TRBJ2-7
v_call: TRBV29-1
cdr3_aa: CSAARSQAYEQYF
cdr3_nt: TGCAGCGCCGCCCGGTCCCAGGCCTACGAGCAGTACTTC

d_call: TRBD1
clone_size: -
j_call: TRBJ1-5
v_call: TRBV16
cdr3_aa: CASSQSGQGNQPQHF
cdr3_nt: TGTGCCAGCAGCCAATCAGGACAGGGAAATCAGCCCCAGCATTTT

d_call: -
clone_size: -
j_call: TRBJ2-3
v_call: TRBV10-3
cdr3_aa: CAISEPRQPDTQYF
cdr3_nt: TGTGCCATCAGTGAGCCACGCCAGCCAGATACGCAGTATTTT

d_call: TRBD2
clone_size: -
j_call: TRBJ2-5
v_call: TRBV19
cdr3_aa: CASSRTGTSGGRETQYF
cdr3_nt: TGTGCCAGTAGCAGAACTGGGACTAGCGGGGGCCGGGAGACCCAGTACTTC

d_call: -
clone_size: -
j_call: TRBJ2-1
v_call: TRBV5-1
cdr3_aa: CASSLMGGPRLADEQFF
cdr3_nt: TGCGCCAGCAGCTTGATGGGCGGGCCTAGATTAGCGGATGAGCAGTTCTTC

d_call: -
clone_size: -
j_call: TRBJ2-1
v_call: TRBV4-1
cdr3_aa: CASSRDTLYNEQFF
cdr3_nt: TGCGCCAGCAGCCGGGACACGCTCTACAATGAGCAGTTCTTC

d_call: TRBD1
clone_size: -
j_call: TRBJ1-5
v_call: TRBV19
cdr3_aa: CASSTPPGGNQPQHF
cdr3_nt: TGTGCCAGTAGTACGCCCCCAGGGGGGAATCAGCCCCAGCATTTT

d_call: -
clone_size: -
j_call: TRBJ2-3
v_call: TRBV6-4
cdr3_aa: CASSELGTDTQYF
cdr3_nt: TGTGCCAGCAGTGAATTAGGCACAGATACGCAGTATTTT

d_call: -
clone_size: -
j_call: TRBJ2-1
v_call: TRBV19
cdr3_aa: CASSIGGDNEQFF
cdr3_nt: TGTGCCAGTAGTATAGGGGGAGACAATGAGCAGTTCTTC

d_call: -
clone_size: -
j_call: TRBJ1-5
v_call: TRBV2
cdr3_aa: CASRTLQGESNQPQHF
cdr3_nt: TGTGCCAGCAGGACACTCCAGGGAGAAAGCAATCAGCCCCAGCATTTT

d_call: TRBD2
clone_size: -
j_call: TRBJ2-5
v_call: TRBV2
cdr3_aa: CASSEGAGVMEETQYF
cdr3_nt: TGTGCCAGCAGTGAAGGGGCGGGAGTCATGGAAGAGACCCAGTACTTC